The 21 T cell receptor beta chains in this list originate from one sample, sequenced in a study of blood T cell repertoires in COVID-19. Assay used: immunoSEQ multiplex PCR; TCRdb lists only in-frame clones, some missing. The sample lists 55,000 to 80,000 clones; approximately 78% were seen once. Input material: peripheral blood. The receptors were gathered from a human donor in a cohort sampled during active COVID-19.

V and J are TRBV10-3 and TRBJ2-5; 13 bases align to TRBD2. The ends lost 5 bases at V and 2 bases at J; junction bases unmatched: 5. Germline assignment: CDR1 ENHRY and CDR2 SYGVKD. The CDR3 is made up of 16 amino acids. The CDR3 sequence: CAISSGLAGLQETQYF. In DNA form, the CDR3 reads TGTGCCATCAGTTCGGGACTAGCGGGGCTACAAGAGACCCAGTACTTC.

This clone appeared a few times. The rearrangement links TRBV6-5 to TRBJ2-1; TRBD1 matches at 9 bases. The length of the CDR3 is 15 residues. The V gene's germline CDR1 is MNHEY and CDR2 SVGAGI. The V gene end was trimmed by 6 bases and the J gene end by 6 bases; junction bases not matched to a gene: 9. The CDR3 DNA reads TGTGCCAGCAGCCAACCCGGGACAGGGCGCAATGAGCAGTTCTTC. It translates to CASSQPGTGRNEQFF.

The chain combines TRBV28 with TRBJ1-5; D is unclear. Germline-derived CDR1 and CDR2 are MDHEN and SYDVKM. V lost 3 bases and J lost 0, with 9 bases in between. This CDR3 spans 15 amino acids. The CDR3 DNA reads TGTGCCAGCAGTTTTTTCCGGGATAGCAATCAGCCCCAGCATTTT. Protein product: CASSFFRDSNQPQHF.

V and J are TRBV18 and TRBJ2-1; the D gene is possibly TRBD1 (6 bases). This CDR3 has 15 amino acids. V lost 5 bases and J lost 6, with 17 bases in between. Per germline, CDR1 KGHSH and CDR2 LQKENI. The CDR3 sequence: CASSSSEGVSNEQFF. In nucleotides, the CDR3 is TGTGCCAGCTCATCGAGTGAGGGGGTATCCAATGAGCAGTTCTTC.

This clone has just one count. The genes are TRBV19 and TRBJ2-7, with 8 nucleotides matching TRBD2. The CDR3 runs 15 residues. The V and J ends lost 5 bases and 2 bases, in that order; junction bases with no gene match: 8. The germline V gene has CDR1 LNHDA and CDR2 SQIVND (reference sequence). The CDR3 region is CASSESVAGTYEQYF. The DNA for the CDR3 is TGTGCCAGTAGTGAATCTGTAGCGGGGACCTACGAGCAGTACTTC.

This rearrangement joins TRBV28 to TRBJ1-1, with D tentatively TRBD1 (6 bases). This CDR3 comprises 15 residues. Germline lookup yields CDR1 MDHEN and CDR2 SYDVKM. The V gene lost 5 bases and the J gene lost 4 bases, with 17 bases spanning the gap. The CDR3 is CASSHLTGSVTEAFF. CDR3 nucleotide sequence: TGTGCCAGCAGTCATTTGACAGGTTCGGTCACTGAAGCTTTCTTT.

This chain connects TRBV27 to TRBJ2-2; 11 positions match TRBD2. The CDR3 spans 16 residues. V gave up 3 bases and J gave up 8 bases; unmatched junction bases: 8. Germline CDR1 MNHEY, CDR2 SMNVEV (reference sequence). CDR3 in DNA: TGTGCCAGCAGTTTCGGGCTAGCGGGAGGATCTGGGGAGCTGTTTTTT. It is translated as CASSFGLAGGSGELFF.

V gene TRBV18 combines with J gene TRBJ2-5; TRBD2 matches 8 bases. The CDR3 consists of 15 residues. Germline-derived CDR1 and CDR2 are KGHSH and LQKENI. Trimming cost V 1 base and J 5 bases; bases outside gene matches: 6. CDR3 region: CASSPQSGSGETQYF. CDR3 in DNA: TGTGCCAGCTCACCACAAAGCGGGAGTGGGGAGACCCAGTACTTC.

This clone has only a few counts. The rearrangement joins TRBV7-9 to TRBJ2-1; 12 bases are a match to TRBD2. This CDR3 contains 18 residues. The V gene's germline CDR1 is SEHNR and CDR2 FQNEAQ (reference sequence). Losses at the gene ends were 6 bases for V and 0 bases for J; bases not matched to a gene: 9. CDR3 in amino acids: CASRTGLAGSSSYNEQFF. Written as DNA, the CDR3 is TGTGCCAGCAGAACGGGACTAGCGGGTTCCAGCTCCTACAATGAGCAGTTCTTC.

CDR3 DNA sequence: TGTGCCAGCAGTTTTCAGGGGATGAACACCATATATTTT. It encodes CASSFQGMNTIYF. The chain uses TRBV12-3 or TRBV12-4 and TRBJ1-3; D perhaps matches TRBD1 (6 bases). The CDR3 consists of 13 residues. V dropped 3 bases and J dropped 7 bases, with 10 bases sitting between them.

The rearrangement joins TRBV19 to TRBJ1-1; possible D gene TRBD1, 6 bases. The CDR3 spans 14 residues. Germline-derived CDR1 and CDR2 are LNHDA and SQIVND (reference sequence). The V gene lost 5 bases and the J gene lost 5 bases, with 15 bases spanning the gap. The CDR3 loop reads CASSGLGGTTEAFF. CDR3 bases: TGTGCCAGTAGTGGGCTGGGAGGGACAACTGAAGCTTTCTTT. The variable domain in full, completed from reference TRBV19 and TRBJ1-1, reads DGGITQSPKYLFRKEGQNVTLSCEQNLNHDAMYWYRQDPGQGLRLIYYSQIVNDFQKGDIAEGYSVSREKKESFPLTVTSAQKNPTAFYLCASSGLGGTTEAFFGQGTRLTVV.

This clone was detected only a few times. This chain connects TRBV5-1 to TRBJ1-2; possibly TRBD1 for D (5 bases). From germline, CDR1 is SGHRS and CDR2 YFSETQ. The CDR3 contains 16 residues. V was trimmed by 4 bases and J by 3 bases, leaving 19 bases between them. The CDR3 protein is CASSMLSGTDDYGYTF. The CDR3 bases are TGCGCCAGCAGCATGCTCTCCGGGACTGACGACTATGGCTACACCTTC.

This clone was counted between two and nine times. The V gene is TRBV28, the J gene TRBJ1-5; 9 nucleotides align to TRBD1. The germline V gene has CDR1 MDHEN and CDR2 SYDVKM. The J segment lost 6 bases and the V segment lost 6 bases, leaving 6 bases of the junction unmatched. The CDR3 has 14 residues. The CDR3 DNA reads TGTGCCAGCAGCGGAACAGGGGGCCGTCAGCCCCAGCATTTT. Amino acid sequence: CASSGTGGRQPQHF. Full variable domain (missing parts from reference TRBV28 and TRBJ1-5): DVKVTQSSRYLVKRTGEKVFLECVQDMDHENMFWYRQDPGLGLRLIYFSYDVKMKEKGDIPEGYSVSREKKERFSLILESASTNQTSMYLCASSGTGGRQPQHFGDGTRLSIL.

V and J are TRBV28 and TRBJ1-4; TRBD1 aligns across 7 bases. The trim removed 0 bases at V and 4 bases at J, leaving 2 bases unmatched. The CDR3 consists of 15 residues. Germline lookup yields CDR1 MDHEN and CDR2 SYDVKM. The CDR3: CASSLWGQRNEKLFF. CDR3 DNA: TGTGCCAGCAGTTTATGGGGACAGCGTAATGAAAAACTGTTTTTT. The variable domain in full, completed from reference TRBV28 and TRBJ1-4, reads DVKVTQSSRYLVKRTGEKVFLECVQDMDHENMFWYRQDPGLGLRLIYFSYDVKMKEKGDIPEGYSVSREKKERFSLILESASTNQTSMYLCASSLWGQRNEKLFFGSGTQLSVL.

J is TRBJ2-5 and V is TRBV7-2; 12 bases are a match to TRBD2. V lost 6 bases to trimming and J lost 4 bases; unmatched junction nucleotides: 12. CDR1 is SGHTA and CDR2 is FQGNSA in the germline V gene. The CDR3 sequence is 17 residues long. The CDR3 here is CASRVLAGGPSLETQYF. For the CDR3, the DNA is TGTGCCAGCAGGGTGCTAGCGGGAGGGCCGTCTCTAGAGACCCAGTACTTC.

This clone was seen a few times. CDR3 nucleotide sequence: TGTGCCAGCAGCCCGGAACAGGGTCGGGAAAATCACAATGAGCAGTTCTTC. Its translation: CASSPEQGRENHNEQFF. The chain is built from TRBV3-1 (or the pseudogene TRBV3-2) and TRBJ2-1, with TRBD1 as a possible D gene (6 bases). Trimming pared 4 bases from V and 5 bases from J, leaving 21 bases between. The length of the CDR3 is 17 residues. Germline-derived CDR1 and CDR2 are LGHDT and YNNKEL (reference sequence).

In this sample, this clone turned up once. The rearrangement uses TRBV15 and TRBJ2-3; a possible D gene is TRBD2 (5 bases). CDR3 size: 15 residues. In germline, CDR1 is LNHNV, CDR2 YYDKDF (reference sequence). V shed 4 bases and J shed 4 bases, with 15 bases lying between them. The CDR3 region is CATSTRTSSADTQYF. As DNA, the CDR3 is TGTGCCACCAGCACTCGGACTTCCAGCGCAGATACGCAGTATTTT.

The chain links TRBV2 to TRBJ2-3; 13 bases line up with TRBD2. The V gene end was trimmed by 5 bases and the J gene end by 3 bases; junction bases not matched to a gene: 5. CDR3 size: 16 residues. Germline CDR1 reads SNHLY; CDR2 reads FYNNEI. CDR3 amino acids: CASSPRTSGRTDTQYF. CDR3 bases: TGTGCCAGCAGTCCCAGGACTAGCGGGAGAACAGATACGCAGTATTTT.

This clone is a singleton in its sample. V is TRBV14 and J is TRBJ2-7; 8 bases line up with TRBD2. The V gene's germline CDR1 is SGHDN and CDR2 FVKESK. Trimming removed 3 bases from V and 3 bases from J; junction bases left unmatched: 7. CDR3 size: 15 residues. The CDR3 coding sequence is TGTGCCAGCAGCCACCCCGGGGGGGTCGGCTACGAGCAGTACTTC. As protein: CASSHPGGVGYEQYF.

This clone was seen a handful of times. The gene calls are TRBV3-1 (or the pseudogene TRBV3-2) and TRBJ1-2; the D gene is possibly TRBD1 (6 bases). Germline V CDR1 and CDR2: LGHDT, YNNKEL (reference sequence). There are 14 residues in the CDR3. Trimming removed 6 bases at V and 4 bases at J, with 15 bases between. The CDR3 spells CASRRGGASYGYTF. The CDR3 DNA is TGTGCCAGCAGGCGGGGGGGCGCGAGCTATGGCTACACCTTC.

The CDR3 protein is CSAAQGSSYNEQFF. The CDR3 nucleotides read TGCAGCGCGGCCCAGGGCAGCTCCTACAATGAGCAGTTCTTC. The J gene is TRBJ2-1, the V gene TRBV29-1, with D perhaps matching TRBD1 (5 bases). The V gene's germline CDR1 is SQVTM and CDR2 ANQGSEA. The germline V and J ends were trimmed by 7 bases and 0 bases, with 13 bases remaining between them. This CDR3 comprises 14 residues.